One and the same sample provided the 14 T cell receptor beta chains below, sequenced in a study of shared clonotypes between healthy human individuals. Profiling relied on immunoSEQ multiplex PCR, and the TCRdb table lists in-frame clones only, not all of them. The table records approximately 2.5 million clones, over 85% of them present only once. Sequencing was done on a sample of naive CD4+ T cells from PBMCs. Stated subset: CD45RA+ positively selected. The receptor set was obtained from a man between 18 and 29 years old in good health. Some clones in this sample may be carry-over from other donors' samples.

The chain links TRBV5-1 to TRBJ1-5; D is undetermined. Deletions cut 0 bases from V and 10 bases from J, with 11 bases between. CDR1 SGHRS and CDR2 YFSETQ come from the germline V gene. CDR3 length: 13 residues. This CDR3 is CASSLGGSGPQHF. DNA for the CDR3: TGCGCCAGCAGCTTGGGTGGGTCAGGTCCCCAGCATTTT.

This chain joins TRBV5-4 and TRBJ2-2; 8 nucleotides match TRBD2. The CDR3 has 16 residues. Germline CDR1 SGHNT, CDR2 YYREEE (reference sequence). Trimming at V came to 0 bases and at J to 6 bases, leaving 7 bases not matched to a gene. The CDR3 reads CASSLAGGGPAGELFF. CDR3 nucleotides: TGTGCCAGCAGCTTGGCCGGCGGGGGGCCTGCCGGGGAGCTGTTTTTT.

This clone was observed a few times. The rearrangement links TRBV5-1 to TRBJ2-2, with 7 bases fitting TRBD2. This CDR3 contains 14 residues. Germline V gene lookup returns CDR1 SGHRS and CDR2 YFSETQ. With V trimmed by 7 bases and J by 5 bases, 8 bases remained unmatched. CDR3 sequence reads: CASGRTAGTGELFF. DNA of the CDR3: TGCGCCAGCGGGAGAACAGCGGGAACCGGGGAGCTGTTTTTT. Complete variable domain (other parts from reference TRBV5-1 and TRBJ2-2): KAGVTQTPRYLIKTRGQQVTLSCSPISGHRSVSWYQQTPGQGLQFLFEYFSETQRNKGNFPGRFSGRQFSNSRSEMNVSTLELGDSALYLCASGRTAGTGELFFGEGSRLTVL.

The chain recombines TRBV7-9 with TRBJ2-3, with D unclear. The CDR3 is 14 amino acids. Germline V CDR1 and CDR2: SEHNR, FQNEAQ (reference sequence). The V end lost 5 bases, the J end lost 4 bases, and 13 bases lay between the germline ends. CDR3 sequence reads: CASSPRRSADTQYF. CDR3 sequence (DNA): TGTGCCAGCAGCCCCAGACGGTCGGCAGATACGCAGTATTTT.

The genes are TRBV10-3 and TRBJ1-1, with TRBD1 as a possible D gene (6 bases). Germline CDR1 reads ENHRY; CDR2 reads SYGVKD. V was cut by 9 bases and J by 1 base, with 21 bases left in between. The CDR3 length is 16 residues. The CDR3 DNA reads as TGTGCCATAAGCCCCTCACAGGGCCCGGGGAACACTGAAGCTTTCTTT. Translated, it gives CAISPSQGPGNTEAFF.

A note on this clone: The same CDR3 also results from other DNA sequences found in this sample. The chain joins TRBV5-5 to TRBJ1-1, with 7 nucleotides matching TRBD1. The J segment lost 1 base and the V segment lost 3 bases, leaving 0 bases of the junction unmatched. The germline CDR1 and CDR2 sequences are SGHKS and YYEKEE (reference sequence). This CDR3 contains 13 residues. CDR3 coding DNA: TGTGCCAGCAGCTGGGACAGGAACACTGAAGCTTTCTTT. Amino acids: CASSWDRNTEAFF.

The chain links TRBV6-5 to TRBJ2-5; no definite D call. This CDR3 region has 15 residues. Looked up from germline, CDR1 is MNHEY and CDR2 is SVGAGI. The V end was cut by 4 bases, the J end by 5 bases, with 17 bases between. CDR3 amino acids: CASSLGNNGAETQYF. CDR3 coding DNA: TGTGCCAGCAGTTTGGGTAACAACGGAGCGGAGACCCAGTACTTC.

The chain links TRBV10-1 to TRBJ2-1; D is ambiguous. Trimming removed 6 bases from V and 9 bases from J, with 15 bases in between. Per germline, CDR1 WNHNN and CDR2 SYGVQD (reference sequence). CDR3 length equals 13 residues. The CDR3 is CASSPGLYGEQFF. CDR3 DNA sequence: TGCGCCAGCAGCCCGGGTCTATACGGTGAGCAGTTCTTC.

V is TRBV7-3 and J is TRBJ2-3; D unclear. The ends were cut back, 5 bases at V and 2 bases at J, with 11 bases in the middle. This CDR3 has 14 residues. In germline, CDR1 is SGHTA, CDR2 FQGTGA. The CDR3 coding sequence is TGTGCCAGCAGCCGCCCTGGCAACACAGATACGCAGTATTTT. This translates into CASSRPGNTDTQYF.

The CDR3, as DNA: TGTGCCAGCAGGCTAGCCGGGGAGCTGTTTTTT. Translation gives CASRLAGELFF. The chain is built from TRBV27 and TRBJ2-2; D is uncertain. The CDR3 consists of 11 residues. The V end was cut by 6 bases, the J end by 6 bases, with 5 bases between. Germline V gives CDR1 MNHEY, CDR2 SMNVEV (reference sequence).

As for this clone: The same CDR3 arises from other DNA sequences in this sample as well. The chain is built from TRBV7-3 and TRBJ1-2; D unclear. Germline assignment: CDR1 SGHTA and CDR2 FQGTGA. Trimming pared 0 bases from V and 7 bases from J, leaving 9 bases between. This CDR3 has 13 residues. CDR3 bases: TGTGCCAGCAGCTTAACGGGTGGACGTGGCTACACCTTC. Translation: CASSLTGGRGYTF.

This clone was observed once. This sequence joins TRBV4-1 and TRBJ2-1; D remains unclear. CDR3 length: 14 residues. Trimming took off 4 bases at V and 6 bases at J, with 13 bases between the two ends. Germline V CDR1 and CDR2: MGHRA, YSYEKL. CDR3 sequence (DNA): TGCGCCAGCAGCCTGTCTCGCCTCATCAATGAGCAGTTCTTC. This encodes CASSLSRLINEQFF.

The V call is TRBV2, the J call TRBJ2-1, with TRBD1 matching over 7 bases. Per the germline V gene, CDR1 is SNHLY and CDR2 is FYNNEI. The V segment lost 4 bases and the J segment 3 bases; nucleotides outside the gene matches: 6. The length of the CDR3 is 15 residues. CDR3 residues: CASSADRAYYNEQFF. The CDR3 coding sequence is TGTGCCAGCAGTGCCGACAGGGCCTACTACAATGAGCAGTTCTTC.

The CDR3 sequence is CASSRTNEKLFF. The DNA for the CDR3 is TGTGCCAGCAGCCGAACTAATGAAAAACTGTTTTTT. V gene TRBV7-2 combines with J gene TRBJ1-4; D ambiguous. Germline V lookup: CDR1 SGHTA, CDR2 FQGNSA. The V end lost 5 bases, the J end lost 1 base, and 2 bases lay between the germline ends. The CDR3 is made up of 12 amino acids.